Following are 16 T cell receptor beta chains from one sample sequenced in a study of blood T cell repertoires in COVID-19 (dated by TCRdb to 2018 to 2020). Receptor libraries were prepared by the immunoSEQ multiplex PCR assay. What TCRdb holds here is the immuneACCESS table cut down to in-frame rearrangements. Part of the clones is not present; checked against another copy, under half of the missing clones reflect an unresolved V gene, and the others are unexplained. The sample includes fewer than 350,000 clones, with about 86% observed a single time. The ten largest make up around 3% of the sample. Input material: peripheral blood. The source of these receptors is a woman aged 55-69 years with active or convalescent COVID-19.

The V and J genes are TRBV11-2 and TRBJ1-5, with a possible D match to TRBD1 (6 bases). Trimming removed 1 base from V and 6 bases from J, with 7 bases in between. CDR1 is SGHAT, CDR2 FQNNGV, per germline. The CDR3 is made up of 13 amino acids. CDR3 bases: TGTGCCAGCAGCTTAGGGGGGCCTCAGCCCCAGCATTTT. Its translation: CASSLGGPQPQHF. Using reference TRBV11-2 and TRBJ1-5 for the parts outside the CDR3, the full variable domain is EAGVAQSPRYKIIEKRQSVAFWCNPISGHATLYWYQQILGQGPKLLIQFQNNGVVDDSQLPKDRFSAERLKGVDSTLKIQPAKLEDSAVYLCASSLGGPQPQHFGDGTRLSIL.

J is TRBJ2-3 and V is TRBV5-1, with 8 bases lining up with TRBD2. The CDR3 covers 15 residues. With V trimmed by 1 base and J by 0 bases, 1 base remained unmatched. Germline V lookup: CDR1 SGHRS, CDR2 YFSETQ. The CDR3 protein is CASSLSGGSTDTQYF. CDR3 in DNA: TGCGCCAGCAGCTTGTCGGGGGGGAGCACAGATACGCAGTATTTT.

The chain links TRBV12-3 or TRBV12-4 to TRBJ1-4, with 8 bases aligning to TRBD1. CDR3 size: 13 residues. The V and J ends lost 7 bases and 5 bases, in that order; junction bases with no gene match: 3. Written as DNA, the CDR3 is TGTGCCAGCACGAGGACAGGGAATGAAAAACTGTTTTTT. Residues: CASTRTGNEKLFF.

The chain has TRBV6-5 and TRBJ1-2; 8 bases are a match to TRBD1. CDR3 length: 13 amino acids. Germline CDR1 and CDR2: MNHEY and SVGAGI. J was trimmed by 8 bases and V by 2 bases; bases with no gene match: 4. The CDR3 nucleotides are TGTGCCAGCAGTTACGGACAGGGAATAGGCTACACCTTC. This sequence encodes CASSYGQGIGYTF.

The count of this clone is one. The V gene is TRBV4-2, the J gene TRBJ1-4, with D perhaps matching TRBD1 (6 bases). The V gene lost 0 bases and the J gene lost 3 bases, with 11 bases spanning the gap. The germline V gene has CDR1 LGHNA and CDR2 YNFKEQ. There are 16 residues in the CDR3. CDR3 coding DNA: TGTGCCAGCAGCCAAGATTATCCAGGGGCTAATGAAAAACTGTTTTTT. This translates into CASSQDYPGANEKLFF.

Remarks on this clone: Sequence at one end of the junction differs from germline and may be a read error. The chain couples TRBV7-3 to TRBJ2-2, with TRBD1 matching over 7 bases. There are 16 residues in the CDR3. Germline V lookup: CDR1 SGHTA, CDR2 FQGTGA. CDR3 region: CASSLTGVANTGELFF. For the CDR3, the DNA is TGTGCCAGCAGCCTAACAGGGGTCGCGAACACCGGGGAGCTGTTTTTT.

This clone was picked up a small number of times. The CDR3 DNA follows: TGTGCCATCAGTGAACAGGGGAACTATGGCTACACCTTC. Protein product: CAISEQGNYGYTF. This chain connects TRBV10-3 to TRBJ1-2; 7 bases are shared with TRBD1. The V and J ends lost 3 bases and 2 bases, in that order; junction bases with no gene match: 0. CDR3 length: 13 residues. Germline V lookup: CDR1 ENHRY, CDR2 SYGVKD.

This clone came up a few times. CDR3 residues: CASSETGTGGSYEQYF. The DNA for the CDR3 is TGTGCCAGTAGCGAAACCGGGACAGGGGGGTCCTACGAGCAGTACTTC. V gene TRBV19 combines with J gene TRBJ2-7; 11 bases are a match to TRBD1. This CDR3 contains 16 residues. The junction had 8 bases not matched to a gene; V was cut back by 6 bases and J by 1 base. CDR1 is LNHDA, CDR2 SQIVND, per germline (reference sequence).

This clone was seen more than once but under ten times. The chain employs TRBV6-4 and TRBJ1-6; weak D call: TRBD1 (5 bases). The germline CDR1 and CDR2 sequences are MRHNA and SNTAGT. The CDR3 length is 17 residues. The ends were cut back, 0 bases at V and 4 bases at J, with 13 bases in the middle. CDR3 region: CASSDSRRASYNSPLHF. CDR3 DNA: TGTGCCAGCAGTGACTCGCGCAGGGCCAGTTATAATTCACCCCTCCACTTT.

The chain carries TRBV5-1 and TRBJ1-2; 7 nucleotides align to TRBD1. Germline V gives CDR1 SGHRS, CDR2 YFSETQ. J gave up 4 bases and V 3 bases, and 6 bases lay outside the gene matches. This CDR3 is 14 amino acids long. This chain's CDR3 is CASSSTGEAYGYTF. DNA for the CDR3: TGCGCCAGCAGCTCAACAGGGGAGGCCTATGGCTACACCTTC.

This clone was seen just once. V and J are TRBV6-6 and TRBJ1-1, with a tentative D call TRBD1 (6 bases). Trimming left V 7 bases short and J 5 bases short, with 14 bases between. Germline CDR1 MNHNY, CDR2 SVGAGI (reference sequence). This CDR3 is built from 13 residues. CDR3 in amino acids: CASIKQGWTEAFF. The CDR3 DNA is TGTGCCAGCATAAAACAGGGTTGGACTGAAGCTTTCTTT.

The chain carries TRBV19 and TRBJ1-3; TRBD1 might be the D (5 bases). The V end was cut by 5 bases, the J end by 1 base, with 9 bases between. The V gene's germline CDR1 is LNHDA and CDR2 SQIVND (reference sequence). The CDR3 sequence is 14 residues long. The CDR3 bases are TGTGCCAGTAGTCCAGGGAAATCTGGAAACACCATATATTTT. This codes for CASSPGKSGNTIYF.

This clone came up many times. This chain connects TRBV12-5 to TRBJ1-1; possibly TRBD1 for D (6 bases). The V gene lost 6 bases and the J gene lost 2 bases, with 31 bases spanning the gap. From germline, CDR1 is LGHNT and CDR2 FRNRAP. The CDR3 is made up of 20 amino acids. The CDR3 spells CASGYRAMLTIKGNNTEAFF. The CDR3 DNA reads TGTGCTAGTGGATACAGGGCGATGCTTACTATAAAGGGGAATAACACTGAAGCTTTCTTT.

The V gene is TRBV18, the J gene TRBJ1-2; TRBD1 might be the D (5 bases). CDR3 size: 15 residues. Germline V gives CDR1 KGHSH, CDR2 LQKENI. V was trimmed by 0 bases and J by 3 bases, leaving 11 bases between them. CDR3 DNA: TGTGCCAGCTCACCACCGGAGGGGCGGCACTATGGCTACACCTTC. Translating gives CASSPPEGRHYGYTF.

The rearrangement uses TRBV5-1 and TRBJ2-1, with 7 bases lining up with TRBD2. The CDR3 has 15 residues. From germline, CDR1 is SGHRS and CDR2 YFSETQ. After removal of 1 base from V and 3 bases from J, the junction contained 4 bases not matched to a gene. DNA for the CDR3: TGCGCCAGCAGCTTGCAGGCGGGGGACTACAATGAGCAGTTCTTC. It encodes CASSLQAGDYNEQFF.

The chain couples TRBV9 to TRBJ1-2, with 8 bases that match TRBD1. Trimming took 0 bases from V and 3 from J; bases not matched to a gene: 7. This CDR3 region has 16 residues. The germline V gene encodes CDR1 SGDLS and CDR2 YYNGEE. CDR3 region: CASSVEPGGLDYGYTF. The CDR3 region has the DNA TGTGCCAGCAGCGTAGAGCCAGGGGGCTTGGACTATGGCTACACCTTC.